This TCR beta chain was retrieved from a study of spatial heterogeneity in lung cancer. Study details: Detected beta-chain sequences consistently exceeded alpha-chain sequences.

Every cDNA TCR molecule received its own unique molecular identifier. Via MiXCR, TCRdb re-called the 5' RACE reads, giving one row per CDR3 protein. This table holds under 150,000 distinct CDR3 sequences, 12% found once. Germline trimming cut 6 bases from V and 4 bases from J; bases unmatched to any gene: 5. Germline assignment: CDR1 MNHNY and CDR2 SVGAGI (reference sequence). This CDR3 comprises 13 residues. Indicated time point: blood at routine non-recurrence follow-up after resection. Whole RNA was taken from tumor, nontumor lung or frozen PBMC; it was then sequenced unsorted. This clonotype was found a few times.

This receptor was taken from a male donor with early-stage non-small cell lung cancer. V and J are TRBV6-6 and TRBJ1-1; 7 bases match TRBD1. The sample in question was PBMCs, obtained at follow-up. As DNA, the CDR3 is TGTGCCAGCAGGAGGGGGCTTGGCACTGAAGCTTTCTTT. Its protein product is CASRRGLGTEAFF.